Listed below are T cell receptor beta chains from one sample, sequenced in a study of blood T cell repertoires in COVID-19. Only in-frame clones appear in the TCRdb table, and some are missing; sequencing was by immunoSEQ multiplex PCR. The repertoire holds about 270,000 clones, with roughly nine tenths as singletons. Sequencing used peripheral blood. The receptors were gathered from a man aged 40-49 years with active or convalescent COVID-19. Each CDR3 is given with its conserved first and last residue. D genes are given only for firm matches. Clone size is given for some rows only: seen once, a few or many times, or a class if the clone is expanded.

D gene: -; V gene: TRBV3-1/TRBV3-2; clone size: -; J gene: TRBJ1-1; CDR3 protein: CASSRSQEAFF; CDR3 DNA: TGTGCCAGCAGCCGGAGCCAGGAAGCTTTCTTT
D gene: -; V gene: TRBV20-1; clone size: -; J gene: TRBJ1-2; CDR3 protein: CSARGENGYTF; CDR3 DNA: TGCAGTGCCCGGGGGGAAAATGGCTACACCTTC
D gene: TRBD1; V gene: TRBV27; clone size: -; J gene: TRBJ1-2; CDR3 protein: CASSPIRQGRYGYTF; CDR3 DNA: TGTGCCAGCAGCCCCATCCGACAGGGCCGATATGGCTACACCTTC
D gene: -; V gene: TRBV28; clone size: once; J gene: TRBJ2-3; CDR3 protein: CASKADGPSTDTQYF; CDR3 DNA: TGTGCCAGCAAAGCGGACGGGCCCAGCACAGATACGCAGTATTTT
D gene: -; V gene: TRBV27; clone size: -; J gene: TRBJ1-4; CDR3 protein: CASSKFGPGDEKLFF; CDR3 DNA: TGTGCCAGCAGCAAATTCGGCCCAGGGGATGAAAAACTGTTTTTT
D gene: -; V gene: TRBV27; clone size: -; J gene: TRBJ2-5; CDR3 protein: CASSFSAGAETQYF; CDR3 DNA: TGTGCCAGCAGTTTCTCGGCGGGGGCAGAGACCCAGTACTTC
D gene: -; V gene: TRBV3-1/TRBV3-2; clone size: -; J gene: TRBJ2-7; CDR3 protein: CASSQPRVGVRFHEQYF; CDR3 DNA: TGTGCCAGCAGCCAACCCCGGGTGGGAGTGAGGTTCCACGAGCAGTACTTC
D gene: TRBD2; V gene: TRBV4-1; clone size: -; J gene: TRBJ2-2; CDR3 protein: CASRTGTSGTGELFF; CDR3 DNA: TGCGCCAGCAGAACCGGGACTAGCGGGACCGGGGAGCTGTTTTTT
D gene: TRBD1; V gene: TRBV28; clone size: once; J gene: TRBJ2-5; CDR3 protein: CASSFLGTAQETQYF; CDR3 DNA: TGTGCCAGCAGTTTCCTCGGGACAGCACAAGAGACCCAGTACTTC
D gene: -; V gene: TRBV3-1/TRBV3-2; clone size: -; J gene: TRBJ1-1; CDR3 protein: CASSQARREAFF; CDR3 DNA: TGTGCCAGCAGCCAGGCTAGGCGTGAAGCTTTCTTT
D gene: TRBD2; V gene: TRBV18; clone size: -; J gene: TRBJ2-5; CDR3 protein: CASSRGSGRETQYF; CDR3 DNA: TGTGCCAGCTCTCGAGGAAGCGGGAGGGAGACCCAGTACTTC
D gene: -; V gene: TRBV6-5; clone size: -; J gene: TRBJ2-2; CDR3 protein: CASTQPGLRELFF; CDR3 DNA: TGTGCCAGCACCCAACCCGGGTTACGGGAGCTGTTTTTT
D gene: TRBD1; V gene: TRBV5-1; clone size: -; J gene: TRBJ2-5; CDR3 protein: CASSPGQSQETQYF; CDR3 DNA: TGCGCCAGCAGCCCGGGACAGTCCCAAGAGACCCAGTACTTC